This T cell receptor (beta chain) was observed in a study of Ad26.COV2.S vaccination and SARS-CoV-2 variants (dated by TCRdb to 2020 to 2023). Looking at the study overall: Donors in the vaccine arm were drawn from COV1001, a multicentre, randomized, double-blind, placebo-controlled phase I-IIa trial testing Ad26.COV2.S in healthy adults. Ad26.COV2.S was administered intramuscularly at 5 x 10^10 or 1 x 10^11 viral particles, either as a single shot or as two shots given 56 days apart. Sequencing of the TCRbeta repertoire served to evaluate the specificity and breadth of SARS-CoV-2-reactive T cell receptors following Ad26.COV2.S vaccination. The TCR-sequenced set comprised around 30 samples: around 20 Ad26.COV2.S vaccine recipients, 5 placebo recipients and 8 SARS-CoV-2 convalescent individuals. Participants in the trial were split at random into five groups of five each, receiving low-dose or high-dose Ad26.COV2.S once or twice, or else placebo on both occasions. Investigators remained blinded to trial group allocation during experiments and outcome assessment. Overall study outcomes, separate from this receptor: Higher spike-specific TCR breadth was observed in Ad26.COV2.S recipients than in placebo recipients (P = 0.0014). Comparable non-spike TCR breadth was observed between vaccine and placebo recipients, consistent with only spike being contained in the vaccine. The authors noted that the TCR breadth and depth analyses may have underestimated total T cell responses. The study lacked the statistical power to compare responses across vaccine doses or regimens. Substantial breadth of spike-specific CD8+ and CD4+ T cell responses was reported after vaccination.

The immunoSEQ Assay was used to sequence TCRbeta CDR3 regions. After extraction, genomic DNA underwent amplification by bias-controlled multiplex PCR, followed by high-throughput sequencing. Turning to the authors' computational methods: Collapsing and filtering of sequences were performed to quantify the absolute abundance of each unique TCRbeta CDR3 region. T cell fraction was estimated by normalizing TCRbeta template counts to usable DNA, with usable DNA measured through amplification of reference genes found in all nucleated cells. Repertoire TCRs were annotated as SARS-CoV-2-specific when V gene, CDR3 amino acid sequence and J gene were exactly matched to a known reactive TCR set. The reference SARS-CoV-2 TCR set came from MIRA and was filtered for enrichment in COVID-19-positive ImmuneCODE repertoires, removing public or cross-reactive TCRs. Using the MIRA antigens, annotated TCRs were further analysed by specific ORF or by position within an ORF. Depth was the summed frequency of annotated unique rearrangements, while breadth was defined as annotated unique rearrangements over total unique productive rearrangements. Two-sided Wilcoxon rank-sum tests were used to compare TCR breadth between groups. TCRdb carries this immuneACCESS record with in-frame sequences only. Its versions omit some clonotypes, under half of them owing to an unresolved V gene in the studies checked, with the rest unexplained. V and J calls and clone size are those listed in that table; D and trimming were worked out from the DNA. In all, the sample holds around 370,000 clones, and about 88% of those were seen once. Together, the top ten hold less than 4% of the sample.

The treatment or condition label on this specimen signifies: over 15 received Ad26.COV2.S at low or high dose, single or two shots; 5 received placebo; per-sample allocation not given. Repertoires of vaccine and placebo recipients were sequenced from samples collected on day 63 after the first injection. Cohort 1b enrolled about two dozen adults aged 18-55 years at a single site in Boston, USA, between 29 July and 7 August 2020. As a vaccine, Ad26.COV2.S was a replication-incompetent adenovirus type 26 vector that expressed a prefusion-stabilized SARS-CoV-2 spike protein derived from the original Wuhan strain. Trimming accounts for 3 bases at V and 2 bases at J, while the number of junction bases matched to no gene is 5. The CDR3 goes from the cysteine to the phenylalanine over 16 residues. Of all the DNA, just the CDR3 is kept, 48 bases in frame from base 1. The germline V gene yields KGHDR for CDR1 and SFDVKD for CDR2.

As regards this clone: Its recognized antigen is unknown. No quality values exist for individual bases; no much larger clone is one base distant.

The sequence joins TRBV24-1 to TRBJ2-3; 9 central nucleotides agree with TRBD1. This sample comprised peripheral blood, obtained in a trial of Ad26.COV2.S vaccine versus placebo. The TCR comes from a person aged 18-65 years who received the Ad26.COV2.S COVID-19 vaccine or a placebo. The CDR3: CATSDRDRESTDTQYF. The sequenced DNA is TGTGCCACCAGTGATCGGGACAGGGAGTCCACAGATACGCAGTATTTT.